This entry lists 30 T cell receptor beta chains sequenced from one sample in a study of blood T cell repertoires in COVID-19. The protocol was immunoSEQ multiplex PCR, while the TCRdb copy is restricted to in-frame clones and leaves out a portion. The sample consists of 150,000 to 200,000 clones, less than 90% of them appearing once. Sequencing was done on a sample of peripheral blood. The source is a woman in her 70s with COVID-19, enrolled during active disease.

The chain employs TRBV19 and TRBJ2-5, with 7 bases fitting TRBD2. This CDR3 contains 16 residues. J lost 4 bases, V lost 3 bases, and 11 bases had no gene match. Germline V gene lookup returns CDR1 LNHDA and CDR2 SQIVND (reference sequence). CDR3 nucleotides: TGTGCCAGTAGTATTCTACGAGCGGGAAAAGGAGAGACCCAGTACTTC. Its protein is CASSILRAGKGETQYF.

This chain links TRBV7-2 with TRBJ1-2; 9 nucleotides line up with TRBD1. Germline V CDR1 and CDR2: SGHTA, FQGNSA. There are 17 residues in the CDR3. Unmatched junction bases numbered 14, after V lost 1 base and J lost 8 bases. CDR3 residues: CASSLVGTGSVTRGYTF. CDR3 nucleotide sequence: TGTGCCAGCAGCTTAGTAGGGACAGGGTCGGTGACGCGGGGCTACACCTTC.

The rearrangement joins TRBV20-1 to TRBJ1-4; D gene ambiguous. V shed 5 bases and J shed 12 bases, with 13 bases lying between them. Germline CDR1 DFQATT, CDR2 SNEGSKA (reference sequence). The CDR3 has 11 residues. The CDR3 sequence: CSAVRDLELFF. CDR3 sequence (DNA): TGCAGTGCTGTCCGGGATTTGGAACTGTTTTTT.

The chain couples TRBV6-2 or TRBV6-3 to TRBJ1-5; tentative D call: TRBD1 (6 bases). CDR1 and CDR2 (germline): MNHEY, SVGEGT. V dropped 2 bases and J dropped 2 bases, with 13 bases sitting between them. The CDR3 has 16 residues. DNA for the CDR3: TGTGCCAGCAGTTACGGAGGGGGGGCTGGCAATCAGCCCCAGCATTTT. Amino acids: CASSYGGGAGNQPQHF.

V usage is TRBV29-1 and J usage is TRBJ2-1; TRBD1 aligns across 8 bases. The V and J ends lost 7 bases and 5 bases, in that order; junction bases with no gene match: 4. This CDR3 contains 12 residues. Per the germline V gene, CDR1 is SQVTM and CDR2 is ANQGSEA. The CDR3 nucleotides read TGCAGCGCGCGGACAGGGAACAATGAGCAGTTCTTC. It codes for CSARTGNNEQFF.

The chain carries TRBV9 and TRBJ1-6; a possible D gene is TRBD1 (5 bases). CDR3 size: 14 residues. Germline-derived CDR1 and CDR2 are SGDLS and YYNGEE. The germline V and J ends were trimmed by 3 bases and 7 bases, with 11 bases remaining between them. CDR3 nucleotide sequence: TGTGCCAGCAGCGCCCGGGAGGGGAATTCACCCCTCCACTTT. Its translation: CASSAREGNSPLHF.

This clone showed up just once. This CDR3 reads CASSYDVTGAYEQYF. The CDR3 DNA is TGTGCCAGCAGTTACGATGTGACAGGGGCCTACGAGCAGTACTTC. The V and J genes are TRBV6-5 and TRBJ2-7, with 8 bases matching TRBD1. Germline CDR1 and CDR2: MNHEY and SVGAGI. The CDR3 loop spans 15 amino acids. V was clipped by 2 bases and J by 2 bases; unmatched bases: 5.

The chain recombines TRBV2 with TRBJ1-5, with 7 bases aligning to TRBD1. The germline V gene has CDR1 SNHLY and CDR2 FYNNEI. With V trimmed by 5 bases and J by 6 bases, 7 bases remained unmatched. The length of the CDR3 is 14 residues. This CDR3 is CASSSKGAPQPQHF. The CDR3 coding sequence is TGTGCCAGCAGTTCTAAGGGGGCCCCTCAGCCCCAGCATTTT.

J is TRBJ2-5 and V is TRBV7-2, with TRBD2 identical over 10 bases. Germline CDR1 SGHTA, CDR2 FQGNSA. V shed 5 bases, J shed 5 bases, and the junction held 8 bases outside the gene matches. This CDR3 has 15 amino acids. The DNA for the CDR3 is TGTGCCAGCAGCAGTAGCGGGAGGATCCAGGAGACCCAGTACTTC. Its translation is CASSSSGRIQETQYF.

The gene calls are TRBV28 and TRBJ2-6; maybe TRBD2 (7 bases). The CDR3 is made up of 16 amino acids. Germline V gene data show CDR1 as MDHEN and CDR2 as SYDVKM. Trimming took 6 bases from V and 1 from J, leaving 13 bases between them. CDR3 in DNA: TGTGCCAGCAGCTACCGGGGGGCTTCTGGGGCCAACGTCCTGACTTTC. This translates into CASSYRGASGANVLTF.

The chain carries TRBV28 and TRBJ1-5, with D possibly matching TRBD1 (6 bases). Germline V CDR1 and CDR2: MDHEN, SYDVKM. The CDR3 is made up of 16 amino acids. Trimming took off 6 bases at V and 2 bases at J, with 17 bases between the two ends. CDR3 residues: CASRFQGLQGNQPQHF. In DNA form, the CDR3 reads TGTGCCAGCAGATTCCAGGGGTTGCAGGGCAATCAGCCCCAGCATTTT.

This clone was seen only a few times. The rearrangement uses TRBV11-2 and TRBJ2-1, with a tentative D call TRBD2 (5 bases). Germline assignment: CDR1 SGHAT and CDR2 FQNNGV. This CDR3 has 12 amino acids. Trimming cost V 0 bases and J 13 bases, with 10 bases left between them. CDR3 amino acids: CASSLDRGVQFF. DNA of the CDR3: TGTGCCAGCAGCTTAGATCGGGGAGTTCAGTTCTTC.

The rearrangement links TRBV2 to TRBJ2-5; 7 bases map to TRBD1. CDR3 size: 12 residues. The V gene's germline CDR1 is SNHLY and CDR2 FYNNEI. With 6 bases clipped from V and 7 bases from J, the junction kept 5 bases outside the gene matches. The CDR3 loop is CASSGQEWTQYF. As DNA, the CDR3 is TGTGCCAGCAGCGGACAGGAATGGACCCAGTACTTC.

This clone has a single count. The chain combines TRBV28 with TRBJ2-7, with TRBD2 matching over 12 bases. Per germline, CDR1 MDHEN and CDR2 SYDVKM. V lost 7 bases and J lost 4; bases outside the gene matches: 17. This CDR3 is 18 amino acids long. The CDR3 nucleotides are TGTGCCAGCACCCGAATAAGGAATGTGGGGACTAGCGGGTACGAGCAGTACTTC. It translates to CASTRIRNVGTSGYEQYF.

The rearrangement links TRBV7-9 to TRBJ2-5, with TRBD2 matching over 11 bases. Unmatched junction bases numbered 1, after V lost 8 bases and J lost 2 bases. The CDR3 totals 13 residues. Germline loops: CDR1 SEHNR, CDR2 FQNEAQ (reference sequence). The CDR3 protein is CASRLAGQETQYF. CDR3 DNA sequence: TGTGCCAGCCGACTAGCGGGGCAAGAGACCCAGTACTTC.

The J gene is TRBJ1-6, the V gene TRBV19, with 9 bases that match TRBD1. The V and J ends lost 3 bases and 8 bases, in that order; junction bases with no gene match: 2. The CDR3 covers 14 residues. The V gene's germline CDR1 is LNHDA and CDR2 SQIVND (reference sequence). The CDR3 sequence: CASSIGTGHSPLHF. The CDR3 DNA is TGTGCCAGTAGTATCGGGACAGGGCATTCACCCCTCCACTTT.

This clone occurred a few times. The chain combines TRBV20-1 with TRBJ1-6, with 9 bases matching TRBD1. CDR1 DFQATT and CDR2 SNEGSKA come from the germline V gene (reference sequence). The CDR3 has 15 amino acids. The V gene end was trimmed by 3 bases and the J gene end by 4 bases; junction bases not matched to a gene: 4. CDR3 DNA sequence: TGCAGTGCTAGTCCGGGACAGGGTTATAATTCACCCCTCCACTTT. It specifies CSASPGQGYNSPLHF.

CDR3 sequence: CASSRGQGRPSTDTQYF. Here the CDR3 DNA reads TGTGCCAGCAGCCGCGGACAGGGGAGGCCTAGCACAGATACGCAGTATTTT. The chain joins TRBV7-9 to TRBJ2-3; 9 bases fit TRBD1. The CDR3 is made up of 17 amino acids. The germline CDR1 and CDR2 sequences are SEHNR and FQNEAQ (reference sequence). V dropped 5 bases and J dropped 0; count of bases not matched to a gene: 9. The complete variable domain, with remaining parts taken from reference TRBV7-9 and TRBJ2-3, reads DTGVSQNPRHKITKRGQNVTFRCDPISEHNRLYWYRQTLGQGPEFLTYFQNEAQLEKSRLLSDRFSAERPKGSFSTLEIQRTEQGDSAMYLCASSRGQGRPSTDTQYFGPGTRLTVL.

The chain carries TRBV28 and TRBJ2-4; D might be TRBD1 (6 bases). CDR1 is MDHEN and CDR2 is SYDVKM in the germline V gene. Trimming pared 5 bases from V and 8 bases from J, leaving 19 bases between. The CDR3 extends over 15 amino acids. The CDR3 sequence: CASSQTTGLVDIQYF. CDR3 sequence (DNA): TGTGCCAGCAGTCAGACTACAGGGTTGGTAGACATTCAGTACTTC.

In its sample, this clone was seen once. CDR3 nucleotides: TGTGCCAGCAGCCTTAGCGGGGTCTACGAGCAGTACTTC. Translated, it gives CASSLSGVYEQYF. V gene TRBV7-2 combines with J gene TRBJ2-7; 8 bases agree with TRBD2. The J segment lost 3 bases and the V segment lost 5 bases, leaving 3 bases of the junction unmatched. The CDR3 sequence is 13 residues long. The germline gives CDR1 SGHTA, CDR2 FQGNSA.

The V gene is TRBV18, the J gene TRBJ2-7; D remains ambiguous. CDR3 length: 14 amino acids. V was trimmed by 3 bases and J by 0 bases, leaving 9 bases between them. Germline assignment: CDR1 KGHSH and CDR2 LQKENI. Here the CDR3 reads CASSPNPSSYEQYF. The CDR3 nucleotides read TGTGCCAGCTCACCTAATCCGAGCTCCTACGAGCAGTACTTC.

The chain employs TRBV28 and TRBJ1-2; 11 nucleotides match TRBD1. J gave up 6 bases and V 4 bases, and 7 bases lay outside the gene matches. CDR3 size: 15 residues. Germline loops: CDR1 MDHEN, CDR2 SYDVKM. CDR3 sequence reads: CASSSGTGGSHGYTF. The CDR3 DNA follows: TGTGCCAGCAGTTCCGGGACAGGGGGTTCGCATGGCTACACCTTC.

There are a few counts of this clone. This may stem from a read error, because a much larger clone lies one nucleotide away. The same CDR3 can be traced to other DNA sequences in this sample. This chain uses TRBV9 with TRBJ1-1, with a weak D call TRBD1 (5 bases). Germline assignment: CDR1 SGDLS and CDR2 YYNGEE. This CDR3 region has 13 residues. The V and J ends lost 0 bases and 7 bases respectively, with 10 bases between them. CDR3 DNA sequence: TGTGCCAGCAGCGTAGCGGGGGGGGATGAAGCTTTCTTT. Translating gives CASSVAGGDEAFF.

This clone has more than one count but fewer than ten. The rearrangement uses TRBV27 and TRBJ2-1; 10 nucleotides match TRBD2. V dropped 7 bases and J dropped 9; count of bases not matched to a gene: 12. Germline V gives CDR1 MNHEY, CDR2 SMNVEV (reference sequence). CDR3 length equals 15 residues. CDR3 in DNA: TGTGCCAGCACCCAGGGTAGCGGGAGGAACGGTGAGCAGTTCTTC. Encoded protein: CASTQGSGRNGEQFF.

The chain has TRBV7-2 and TRBJ2-7, with D uncertain. The V and J ends lost 2 bases and 9 bases respectively, with 8 bases between them. CDR1 is SGHTA and CDR2 is FQGNSA in the germline V gene. This CDR3 comprises 11 residues. CDR3: CASSLHLGQYF. The CDR3 DNA follows: TGTGCCAGCAGCTTACATCTAGGGCAGTACTTC. Full variable domain (remainder filled in from reference TRBV7-2 and TRBJ2-7): GAGVSQSPSNKVTEKGKDVELRCDPISGHTALYWYRQSLGQGLEFLIYFQGNSAPDKSGLPSDRFSAERTGGSVSTLTIQRTQQEDSAVYLCASSLHLGQYFGPGTRLTVT.

The rearrangement joins TRBV2 to TRBJ2-3; D is unclear. V was shortened by 8 bases and J by 1 base, with 10 bases between the two germline ends. CDR1 is SNHLY and CDR2 is FYNNEI in the germline V gene. The CDR3 is made up of 13 amino acids. CDR3 in DNA: TGTGCCAGCTTTATAGGAGGCACAGATACGCAGTATTTT. This sequence encodes CASFIGGTDTQYF. Full variable domain (remainder filled in from reference TRBV2 and TRBJ2-3): EPEVTQTPSHQVTQMGQEVILRCVPISNHLYFYWYRQILGQKVEFLVSFYNNEISEKSEIFDDQFSVERPDGSNFTLKIRSTKLEDSAMYFCASFIGGTDTQYFGPGTRLTVL.

The V gene is TRBV5-4, the J gene TRBJ2-2; 12 nucleotides align to TRBD2. Germline CDR1 SGHNT, CDR2 YYREEE (reference sequence). The CDR3 covers 15 residues. With 4 bases clipped from V and 5 bases from J, the junction kept 3 bases outside the gene matches. The CDR3 here is CASSRTSGVTGELFF. The CDR3 coding sequence is TGTGCCAGCAGCCGGACTAGCGGGGTGACCGGGGAGCTGTTTTTT.

The chain joins TRBV2 to TRBJ1-5; TRBD1 aligns across 8 bases. Germline CDR1 reads SNHLY; CDR2 reads FYNNEI. V was clipped by 6 bases and J by 0 bases; unmatched bases: 4. CDR3 length: 15 amino acids. CDR3 DNA sequence: TGTGCCAGCAGGTGGACAGGGCCTAGCAATCAGCCCCAGCATTTT. It encodes CASRWTGPSNQPQHF.

The count of this clone is one. CDR3 sequence reads: CAWSVLRPGTAGLAYGYTF. The DNA for the CDR3 is TGTGCCTGGAGTGTACTGAGACCCGGGACAGCTGGCCTCGCGTATGGCTACACCTTC. The rearrangement links TRBV30 to TRBJ1-2; 7 bases agree with TRBD1. The CDR3 is 19 amino acids. The V gene end was trimmed by 0 bases and the J gene end by 5 bases; junction bases not matched to a gene: 21. Germline assignment: CDR1 GTSNPN and CDR2 SVGIG (reference sequence). The whole variable domain, remainder taken from reference TRBV30 and TRBJ1-2, is SQTIHQWPATLVQPVGSPLSLECTVEGTSNPNLYWYRQAAGRGLQLLFYSVGIGQISSEVPQNLSASRPQDRQFILSSKKLLLSDSGFYLCAWSVLRPGTAGLAYGYTFGSGTRLTVV.

The chain recombines TRBV11-2 with TRBJ2-4; 9 positions match TRBD2. Germline V gene lookup returns CDR1 SGHAT and CDR2 FQNNGV. CDR3 length: 17 residues. J was trimmed by 3 bases and V by 4 bases; bases with no gene match: 10. The CDR3 here is CASSWTLAGWGKNIQYF. The DNA of the CDR3 is TGTGCCAGCAGCTGGACCCTAGCGGGGTGGGGCAAAAACATTCAGTACTTC.